The present TCR beta chain was sequenced within a study of blood T cell repertoires in COVID-19. About the study: T cells, B-cell-depleted T cells, or PBMCs provided the cDNA or gDNA that served as material.

Using immunoSEQ multiplex PCR, the repertoire was profiled, and TCRdb retains in-frame clones only, with some absent. The sample contains about 130,000 clones, roughly 84% of which appear only once. Looked up from germline, CDR1 is LGHNA and CDR2 is YNFKEQ. CDR3 length: 18 amino acids. Losses at the gene ends were 1 base for V and 2 bases for J; bases not matched to a gene: 11. The sequence was collected from a man between 60 and 75 years old with acute or convalescent COVID-19. The sequencing input was peripheral blood. This chain uses TRBV4-2 with TRBJ2-1; the match to TRBD2 covers 7 bases. CDR3 nucleotides: TGTGCCAGCAGCCAAGCCCTGGGCGGGGGAGCCCCCTACAATGAGCAGTTCTTC. Its protein is CASSQALGGGAPYNEQFF.